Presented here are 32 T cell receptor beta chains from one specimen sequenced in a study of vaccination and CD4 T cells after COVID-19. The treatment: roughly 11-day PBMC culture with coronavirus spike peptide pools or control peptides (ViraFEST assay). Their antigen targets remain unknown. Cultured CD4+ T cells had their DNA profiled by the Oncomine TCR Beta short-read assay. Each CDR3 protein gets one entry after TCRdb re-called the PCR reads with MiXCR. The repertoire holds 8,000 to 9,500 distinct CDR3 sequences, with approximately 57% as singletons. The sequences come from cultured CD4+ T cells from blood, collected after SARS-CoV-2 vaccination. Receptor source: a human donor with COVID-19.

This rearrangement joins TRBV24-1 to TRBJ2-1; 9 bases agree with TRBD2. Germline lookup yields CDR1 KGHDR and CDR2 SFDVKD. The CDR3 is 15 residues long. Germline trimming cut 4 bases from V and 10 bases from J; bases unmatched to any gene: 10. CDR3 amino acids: CATSDLGGGADEQFF. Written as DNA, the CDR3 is TGTGCCACCAGTGACCTCGGCGGGGGGGCCGACGAGCAGTTCTTC.

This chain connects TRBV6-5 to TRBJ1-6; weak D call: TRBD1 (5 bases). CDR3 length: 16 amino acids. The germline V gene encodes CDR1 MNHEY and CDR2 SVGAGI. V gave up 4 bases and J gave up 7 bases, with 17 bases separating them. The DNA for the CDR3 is TGTGCCAGCAGTTTAGAGGGGACCTCATCCAATTCACCCCTCCACTTT. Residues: CASSLEGTSSNSPLHF.

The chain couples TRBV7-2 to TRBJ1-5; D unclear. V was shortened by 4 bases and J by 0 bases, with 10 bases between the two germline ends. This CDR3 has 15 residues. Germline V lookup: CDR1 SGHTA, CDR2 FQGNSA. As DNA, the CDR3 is TGTGCCAGCAGCTCAGTGGGTAATAGCAATCAGCCCCAGCATTTT. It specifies CASSSVGNSNQPQHF.

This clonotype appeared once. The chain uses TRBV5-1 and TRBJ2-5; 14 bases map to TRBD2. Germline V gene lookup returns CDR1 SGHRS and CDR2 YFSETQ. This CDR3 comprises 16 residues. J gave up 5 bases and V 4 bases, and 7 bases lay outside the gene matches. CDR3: CASSTGLAGGWETQYF. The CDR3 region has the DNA TGCGCCAGCAGCACCGGACTAGCGGGAGGATGGGAGACCCAGTACTTC.

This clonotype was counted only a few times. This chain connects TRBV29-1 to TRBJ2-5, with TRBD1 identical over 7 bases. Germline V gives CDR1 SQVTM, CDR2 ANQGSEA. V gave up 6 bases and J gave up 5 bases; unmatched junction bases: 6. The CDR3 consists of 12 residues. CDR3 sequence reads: CSVGTVSETQYF. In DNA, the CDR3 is TGCAGCGTCGGGACAGTTTCGGAGACCCAGTACTTC.

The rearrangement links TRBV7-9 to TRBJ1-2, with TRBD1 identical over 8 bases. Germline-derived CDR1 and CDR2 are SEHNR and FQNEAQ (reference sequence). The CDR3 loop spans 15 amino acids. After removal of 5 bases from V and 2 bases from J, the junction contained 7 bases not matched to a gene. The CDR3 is CASSLPGQANYGYTF. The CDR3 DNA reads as TGTGCCAGCAGCCTACCGGGACAGGCCAACTATGGCTACACCTTC.

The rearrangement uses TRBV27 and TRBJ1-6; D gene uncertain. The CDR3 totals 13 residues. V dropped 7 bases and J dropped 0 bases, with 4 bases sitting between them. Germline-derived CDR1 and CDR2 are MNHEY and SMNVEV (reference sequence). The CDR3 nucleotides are TGTGCCAGCACCTTCTCCTATAATTCACCCCTCCACTTT. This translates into CASTFSYNSPLHF.

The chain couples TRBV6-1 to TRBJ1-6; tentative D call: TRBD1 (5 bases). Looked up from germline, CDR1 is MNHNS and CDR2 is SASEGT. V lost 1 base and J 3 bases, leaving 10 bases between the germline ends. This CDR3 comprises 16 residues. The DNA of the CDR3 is TGTGCCAGCAGTGAAGTCCCGGGGGGCTATAATTCACCCCTCCACTTT. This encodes CASSEVPGGYNSPLHF.

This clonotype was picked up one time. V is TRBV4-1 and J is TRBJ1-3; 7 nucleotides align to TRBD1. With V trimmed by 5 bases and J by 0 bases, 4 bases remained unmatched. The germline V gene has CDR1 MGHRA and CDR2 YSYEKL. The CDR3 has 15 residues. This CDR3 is CASSGRTGSGNTIYF. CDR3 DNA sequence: TGCGCCAGCAGCGGGCGGACAGGCTCTGGAAACACCATATATTTT.

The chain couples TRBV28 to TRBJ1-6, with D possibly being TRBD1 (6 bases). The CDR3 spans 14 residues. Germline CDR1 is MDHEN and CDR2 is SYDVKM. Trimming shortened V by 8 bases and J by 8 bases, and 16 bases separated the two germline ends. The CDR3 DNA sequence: TGTGCCAGCTGGGCAGGGGAAAGGCATTCACCCCTCCACTTT. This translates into CASWAGERHSPLHF. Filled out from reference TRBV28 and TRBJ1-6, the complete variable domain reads DVKVTQSSRYLVKRTGEKVFLECVQDMDHENMFWYRQDPGLGLRLIYFSYDVKMKEKGDIPEGYSVSREKKERFSLILESASTNQTSMYLCASWAGERHSPLHFGNGTRLTVT.

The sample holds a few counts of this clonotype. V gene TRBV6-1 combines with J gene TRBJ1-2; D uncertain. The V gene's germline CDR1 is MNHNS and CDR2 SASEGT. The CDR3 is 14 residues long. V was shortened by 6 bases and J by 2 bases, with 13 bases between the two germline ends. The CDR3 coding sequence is TGTGCCAGCAGGTCGGGCGGCAGAAACTATGGCTACACCTTC. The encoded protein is CASRSGGRNYGYTF.

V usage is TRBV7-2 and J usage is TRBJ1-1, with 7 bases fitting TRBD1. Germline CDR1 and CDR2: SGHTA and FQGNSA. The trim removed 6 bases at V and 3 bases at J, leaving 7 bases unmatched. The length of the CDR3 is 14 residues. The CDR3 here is CASRLRGRDTEAFF. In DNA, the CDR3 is TGTGCCAGCAGGCTCAGGGGGAGAGACACTGAAGCTTTCTTT.

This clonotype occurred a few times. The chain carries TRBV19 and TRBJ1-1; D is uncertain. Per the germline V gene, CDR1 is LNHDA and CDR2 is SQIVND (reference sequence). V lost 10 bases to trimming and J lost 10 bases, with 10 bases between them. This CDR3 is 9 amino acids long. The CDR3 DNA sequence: TGTGCCATCCTAGTAGTAGCTTTCTTT. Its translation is CAILVVAFF.

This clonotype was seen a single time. CDR3 DNA: TGTGCCAGCTCCCCGGCGGGGGGCCAGTCTGGCGATACGCAGTATTTT. Residues: CASSPAGGQSGDTQYF. V usage is TRBV18 and J usage is TRBJ2-3, with 8 nucleotides matching TRBD2. V lost 6 bases to trimming and J lost 6 bases; unmatched junction nucleotides: 14. Germline V lookup: CDR1 KGHSH, CDR2 LQKENI. This CDR3 spans 16 amino acids.

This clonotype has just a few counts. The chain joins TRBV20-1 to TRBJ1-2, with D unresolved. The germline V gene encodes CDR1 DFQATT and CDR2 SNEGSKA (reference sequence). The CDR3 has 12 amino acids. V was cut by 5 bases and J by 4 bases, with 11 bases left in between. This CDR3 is CSAPSPSYGYTF. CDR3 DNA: TGCAGTGCTCCCTCCCCCAGCTATGGCTACACCTTC.

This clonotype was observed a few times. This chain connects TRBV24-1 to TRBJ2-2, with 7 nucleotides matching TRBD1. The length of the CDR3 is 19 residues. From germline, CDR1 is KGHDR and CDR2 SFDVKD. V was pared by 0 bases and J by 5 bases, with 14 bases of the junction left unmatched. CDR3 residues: CATSDLPLGGPPETGELFF. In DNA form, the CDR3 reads TGTGCCACCAGTGATTTGCCTCTAGGGGGCCCCCCTGAAACCGGGGAGCTGTTTTTT.

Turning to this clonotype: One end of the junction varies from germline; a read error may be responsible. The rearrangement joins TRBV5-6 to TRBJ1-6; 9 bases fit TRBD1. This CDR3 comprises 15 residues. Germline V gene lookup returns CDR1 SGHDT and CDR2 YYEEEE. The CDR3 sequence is CASSLAGTGYSPLHF. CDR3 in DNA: TGCGCCAGCAGCTTGGCCGGGACAGGGTATTCACCCCTCCACTTT. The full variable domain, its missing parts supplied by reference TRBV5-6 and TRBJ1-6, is DAGVTQSPTHLIKTRGQQVTLRCSPKSGHDTVSWYQQALGQGPQFIFQYYEEEERQRGNFPDRFSGHQFPNYSSELNVNALLLGDSALYLCASSLAGTGYSPLHFGNGTRLTVT.

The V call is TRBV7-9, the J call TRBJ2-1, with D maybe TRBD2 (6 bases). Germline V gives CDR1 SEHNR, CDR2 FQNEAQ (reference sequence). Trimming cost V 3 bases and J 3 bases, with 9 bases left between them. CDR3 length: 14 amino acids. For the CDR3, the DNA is TGTGCCAGCAGCTTTGGGGGGAACTACAATGAGCAGTTCTTC. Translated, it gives CASSFGGNYNEQFF.

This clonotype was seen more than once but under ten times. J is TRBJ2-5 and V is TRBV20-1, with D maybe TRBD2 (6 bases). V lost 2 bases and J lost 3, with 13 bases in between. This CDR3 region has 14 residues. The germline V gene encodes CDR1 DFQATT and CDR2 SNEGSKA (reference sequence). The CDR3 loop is CSARLAGRKETQYF. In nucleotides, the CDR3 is TGCAGTGCTAGACTGGCAGGGAGGAAAGAGACCCAGTACTTC.

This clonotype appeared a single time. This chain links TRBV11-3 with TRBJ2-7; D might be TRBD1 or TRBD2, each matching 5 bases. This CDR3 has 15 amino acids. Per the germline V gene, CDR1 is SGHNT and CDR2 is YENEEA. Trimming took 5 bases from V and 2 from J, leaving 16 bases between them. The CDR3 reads CASSPRDVIAYEQYF. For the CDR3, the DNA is TGTGCCAGCAGCCCCCGGGACGTTATCGCCTACGAGCAGTACTTC.

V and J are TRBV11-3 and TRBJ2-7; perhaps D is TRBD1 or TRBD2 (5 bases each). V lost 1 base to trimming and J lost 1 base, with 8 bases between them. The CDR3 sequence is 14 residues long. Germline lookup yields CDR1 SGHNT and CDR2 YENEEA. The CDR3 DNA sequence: TGTGCCAGCAGCTTAGGGGACGGATCCTACGAGCAGTACTTC. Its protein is CASSLGDGSYEQYF. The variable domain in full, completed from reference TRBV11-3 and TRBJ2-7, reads EAGVVQSPRYKIIEKKQPVAFWCNPISGHNTLYWYLQNLGQGPELLIRYENEEAVDDSQLPKDRFSAERLKGVDSTLKIQPAELGDSAVYLCASSLGDGSYEQYFGPGTRLTVT.

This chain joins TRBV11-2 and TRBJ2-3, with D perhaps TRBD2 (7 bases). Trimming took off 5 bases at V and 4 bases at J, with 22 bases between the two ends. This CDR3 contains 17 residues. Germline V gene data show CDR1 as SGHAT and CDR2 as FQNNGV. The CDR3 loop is CASSPSVGPGGPDTQYF. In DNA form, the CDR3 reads TGTGCCAGCAGCCCATCTGTAGGACCCGGGGGGCCAGATACGCAGTATTTT.

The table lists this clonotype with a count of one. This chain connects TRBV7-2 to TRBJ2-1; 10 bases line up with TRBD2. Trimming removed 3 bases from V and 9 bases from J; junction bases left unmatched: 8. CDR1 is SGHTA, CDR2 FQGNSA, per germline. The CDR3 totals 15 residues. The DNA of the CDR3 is TGTGCCAGCAGCTTGAGCGGGGGGGCCCGTGGTGAGCAGTTCTTC. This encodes CASSLSGGARGEQFF. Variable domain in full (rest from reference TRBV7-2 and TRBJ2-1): GAGVSQSPSNKVTEKGKDVELRCDPISGHTALYWYRQSLGQGLEFLIYFQGNSAPDKSGLPSDRFSAERTGGSVSTLTIQRTQQEDSAVYLCASSLSGGARGEQFFGPGTRLTVL.

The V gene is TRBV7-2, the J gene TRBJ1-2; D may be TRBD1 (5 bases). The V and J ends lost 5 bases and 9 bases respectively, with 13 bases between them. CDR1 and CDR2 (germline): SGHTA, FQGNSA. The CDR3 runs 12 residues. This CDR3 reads CASSAYRGRYTF. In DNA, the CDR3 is TGTGCCAGCAGCGCCTACCGGGGCCGCTACACCTTC.

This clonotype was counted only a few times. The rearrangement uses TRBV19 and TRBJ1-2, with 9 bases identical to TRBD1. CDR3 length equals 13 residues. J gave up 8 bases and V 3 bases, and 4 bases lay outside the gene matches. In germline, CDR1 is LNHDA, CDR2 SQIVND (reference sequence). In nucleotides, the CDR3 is TGTGCCAGTAGTATTCTCACAGGGGGCGGCTACACCTTC. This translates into CASSILTGGGYTF.

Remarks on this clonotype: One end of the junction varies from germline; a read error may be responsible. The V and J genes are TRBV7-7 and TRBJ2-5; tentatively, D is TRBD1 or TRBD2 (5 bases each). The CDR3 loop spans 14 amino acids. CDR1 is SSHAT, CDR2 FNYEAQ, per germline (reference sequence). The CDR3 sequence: CASSSGARGETQYF. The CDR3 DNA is TGTGCTAGCAGCTCCGGGGCCCGGGGAGAGACCCAGTACTTC.

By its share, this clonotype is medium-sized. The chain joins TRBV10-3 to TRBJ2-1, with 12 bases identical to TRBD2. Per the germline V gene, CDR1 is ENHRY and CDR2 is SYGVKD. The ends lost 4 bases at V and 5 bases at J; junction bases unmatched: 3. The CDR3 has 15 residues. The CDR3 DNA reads TGTGCCATCAGTGTCGGACTAGCGGGGAACAATGAGCAGTTCTTC. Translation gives CAISVGLAGNNEQFF.

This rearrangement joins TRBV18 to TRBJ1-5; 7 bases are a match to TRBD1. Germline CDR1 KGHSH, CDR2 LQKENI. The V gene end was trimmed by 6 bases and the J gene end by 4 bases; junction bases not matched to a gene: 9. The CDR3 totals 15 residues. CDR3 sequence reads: CASSLVGQANQPQHF. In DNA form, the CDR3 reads TGTGCCAGCTCCCTCGTAGGACAGGCTAATCAGCCCCAGCATTTT.

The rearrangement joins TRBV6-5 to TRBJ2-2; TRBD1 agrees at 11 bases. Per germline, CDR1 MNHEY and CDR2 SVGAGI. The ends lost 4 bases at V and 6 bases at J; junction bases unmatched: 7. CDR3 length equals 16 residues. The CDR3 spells CASSWGTGGTAGELFF. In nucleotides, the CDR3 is TGTGCCAGCAGTTGGGGGACAGGGGGTACGGCCGGGGAGCTGTTTTTT.

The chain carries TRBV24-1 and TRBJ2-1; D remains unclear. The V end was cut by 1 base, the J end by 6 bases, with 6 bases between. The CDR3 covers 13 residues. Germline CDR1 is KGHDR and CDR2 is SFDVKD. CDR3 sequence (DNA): TGTGCCACCAGTGATTTTGGGCGCAATGAGCAGTTCTTC. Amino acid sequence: CATSDFGRNEQFF.

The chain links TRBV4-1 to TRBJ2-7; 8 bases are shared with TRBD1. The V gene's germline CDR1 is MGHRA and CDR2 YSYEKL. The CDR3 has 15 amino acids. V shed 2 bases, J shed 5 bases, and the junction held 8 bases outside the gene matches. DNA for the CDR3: TGCGCCAGCAGCCAACGGACAGGGACATACGACGAGCAGTACTTC. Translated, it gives CASSQRTGTYDEQYF.

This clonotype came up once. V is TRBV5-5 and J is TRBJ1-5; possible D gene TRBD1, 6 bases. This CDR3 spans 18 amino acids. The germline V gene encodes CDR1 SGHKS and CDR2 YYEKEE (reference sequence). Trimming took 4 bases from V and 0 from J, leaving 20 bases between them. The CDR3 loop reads CASSPLIPQGSSNQPQHF. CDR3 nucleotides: TGTGCCAGCAGCCCACTGATACCACAGGGAAGTAGCAATCAGCCCCAGCATTTT.